The 19 T cell receptor beta chains reported below all come from one sample, sequenced in a study of T-cell memory formation after mild COVID-19. In TCRdb, the 5' RACE reads were re-called with MiXCR into one record per CDR3 protein. The sample yields roughly 600,000 distinct CDR3 sequences, about a sixth seen once. The sample taken for sequencing was PBMCs or a T cell subset sorted from them (not recorded which). Source of these receptors: an adult woman who had mild COVID-19 (a few samples of this study predate the infection). Cell type and time point are not known.

This chain's CDR3 is CATSDDGLLYGYTF. The CDR3 bases are TGTGCCACCAGTGATGATGGACTGCTCTATGGCTACACCTTC. The V call is TRBV24-1, the J call TRBJ1-2; D call uncertain. Germline CDR1 and CDR2: KGHDR and SFDVKD. CDR3 length equals 14 residues. Deletions cut 3 bases from V and 4 bases from J, with 11 bases between.

This clonotype was found many times. The DNA for the CDR3 is TGTGCCAGCAGCTTTAGACTAGCGGGAAGCAATGAGCAGTTCTTC. This sequence encodes CASSFRLAGSNEQFF. The rearrangement uses TRBV11-3 and TRBJ2-1; 11 positions match TRBD2. This CDR3 region has 15 residues. Trimming at V came to 3 bases and at J to 6 bases, leaving 4 bases not matched to a gene. Germline CDR1 and CDR2: SGHNT and YENEEA.

The V gene is TRBV4-1, the J gene TRBJ1-1, with D perhaps matching TRBD1 (5 bases). This CDR3 is built from 16 residues. V lost 3 bases and J 0 bases, leaving 14 bases between the germline ends. Germline V gene sequence: CDR1 MGHRA, CDR2 YSYEKL. CDR3 region: CASSHTTGRVNTEAFF. The CDR3 DNA reads as TGCGCCAGCAGCCATACAACCGGCAGGGTGAACACTGAAGCTTTCTTT.

This clonotype was picked up a small number of times. Here the CDR3 reads CASSQDGWVRSQPQHF. CDR3 sequence (DNA): TGCGCCAGCAGCCAAGATGGCTGGGTAAGAAGTCAGCCCCAGCATTTT. The chain couples TRBV4-3 to TRBJ1-5; D is unresolved. Germline V lookup: CDR1 LGHNA, CDR2 YSLEER. This CDR3 region has 16 residues. Trimming shortened V by 0 bases and J by 6 bases, and 15 bases separated the two germline ends.

This clonotype was seen more than once but under ten times. As DNA, the CDR3 is TGTGCCAGCAGTGCCAGAGAAGATACGCAGTATTTT. Protein sequence: CASSAREDTQYF. V gene TRBV2 combines with J gene TRBJ2-3, with D uncertain. The CDR3 sequence is 12 residues long. Trimming removed 4 bases from V and 5 bases from J, with 7 bases in between. The V gene's germline CDR1 is SNHLY and CDR2 FYNNEI.

This clonotype has only a few counts. This chain connects TRBV7-6 to TRBJ2-5, with 11 nucleotides matching TRBD2. The CDR3 spans 17 residues. V was pared by 5 bases and J by 5 bases, with 13 bases of the junction left unmatched. Germline CDR1 SGHVS, CDR2 FNYEAQ. The CDR3 bases are TGTGCCAGCAGCAGACTTACTAGCGGGAGTTGGAAGGAGACCCAGTACTTC. Translated, it gives CASSRLTSGSWKETQYF.

The chain is built from TRBV7-9 and TRBJ2-2; D gene uncertain. Between the trimmed V and J ends, which lost 5 bases and 0 bases, there was a span of 13 bases. Per germline, CDR1 SEHNR and CDR2 FQNEAQ (reference sequence). The CDR3 covers 16 residues. This CDR3 reads CASSPARSPNTGELFF. CDR3 DNA: TGTGCCAGCAGCCCCGCGCGGTCGCCGAACACCGGGGAGCTGTTTTTT. The entire variable domain, with the rest obtained from reference TRBV7-9 and TRBJ2-2, is as follows: DTGVSQNPRHKITKRGQNVTFRCDPISEHNRLYWYRQTLGQGPEFLTYFQNEAQLEKSRLLSDRFSAERPKGSFSTLEIQRTEQGDSAMYLCASSPARSPNTGELFFGEGSRLTVL.

This clonotype was detected only a few times. V is TRBV7-9 and J is TRBJ1-3, with D uncertain. Trimming removed 5 bases at V and 4 bases at J, with 12 bases between. Germline assignment: CDR1 SEHNR and CDR2 FQNEAQ (reference sequence). The CDR3 contains 14 residues. CDR3 amino acids: CASSPQTGGNTIYF. CDR3 coding DNA: TGTGCCAGCAGCCCCCAAACCGGGGGAAACACCATATATTTT.

The sample holds a few counts of this clonotype. This chain joins TRBV9 and TRBJ2-5, with D maybe TRBD1 (5 bases). V shed 3 bases and J shed 5 bases, with 20 bases lying between them. The length of the CDR3 is 16 residues. CDR1 SGDLS and CDR2 YYNGEE come from the germline V gene. The CDR3 loop is CASSEGLTEGSETQYF. CDR3 DNA sequence: TGTGCCAGCAGCGAGGGGCTAACCGAAGGGTCGGAGACCCAGTACTTC.

This clonotype has ten or more counts. DNA of the CDR3: TGCAGCGTCGCGGGCGTTCCTGACAGGATCTATGGCTACACCTTC. It is translated as CSVAGVPDRIYGYTF. This chain joins TRBV29-1 and TRBJ1-2, with D tentatively TRBD1 (6 bases). Per the germline V gene, CDR1 is SQVTM and CDR2 is ANQGSEA. V dropped 6 bases and J dropped 4 bases, with 21 bases sitting between them. The CDR3 runs 15 residues.

In its sample, this clonotype was seen a few times. The chain carries TRBV20-1 and TRBJ2-7, with 11 bases identical to TRBD2. This CDR3 region has 17 residues. V shed 1 base and J 5 bases; nucleotides not matched to a gene: 13. Germline CDR1 DFQATT, CDR2 SNEGSKA (reference sequence). CDR3 bases: TGCAGTGCTAGAGGCCGGGCTAGACTAGCGGGACTGGACGAGCAGTACTTC. This gives the protein CSARGRARLAGLDEQYF.

The chain couples TRBV10-3 to TRBJ2-7, with 8 bases matching TRBD1. The V gene's germline CDR1 is ENHRY and CDR2 SYGVKD. This CDR3 contains 14 residues. V was pared by 10 bases and J by 7 bases, with 15 bases of the junction left unmatched. CDR3 bases: TGTGCCACCGCCCCAGGACAGGGAGATTTAGAGCAGTACTTC. Translation gives CATAPGQGDLEQYF.

The genes are TRBV19 and TRBJ1-1; possibly TRBD1 for D (5 bases). The CDR3 loop spans 14 amino acids. The germline V and J ends were trimmed by 0 bases and 4 bases, with 9 bases remaining between them. CDR1 is LNHDA, CDR2 SQIVND, per germline (reference sequence). The CDR3 loop reads CASSIERGGTEAFF. For the CDR3, the DNA is TGTGCCAGTAGTATAGAAAGGGGAGGCACTGAAGCTTTCTTT.

This clonotype was counted a few times. The chain combines TRBV6-2 or TRBV6-3 with TRBJ2-3; weak D call: TRBD1 (5 bases). Trimming took off 7 bases at V and 1 base at J, with 18 bases between the two ends. Looked up from germline, CDR1 is MNHEY and CDR2 is SVGEGT. This CDR3 comprises 16 residues. The CDR3 DNA is TGTGCCAGCAAGGGGCAGCGAGCCCCCGGCACAGATACGCAGTATTTT. This encodes CASKGQRAPGTDTQYF.

In its sample, this clonotype was seen many times. The chain has TRBV6-1 and TRBJ2-3; D uncertain. Germline V gives CDR1 MNHNS, CDR2 SASEGT. Trimming removed 6 bases at V and 6 bases at J, with 10 bases between. CDR3 length equals 12 residues. The CDR3 sequence is CASSLNADTQYF. The CDR3 DNA reads TGTGCCAGCAGCCTGAACGCGGATACGCAGTATTTT.

This rearrangement joins TRBV7-8 to TRBJ1-2; the D gene is possibly TRBD1 (5 bases). The CDR3 runs to 14 residues. Trimming took off 5 bases at V and 5 bases at J, with 15 bases between the two ends. From germline, CDR1 is SGHVS and CDR2 FQNEAQ. The CDR3 coding sequence is TGTGCCAGCAGCCGGGGACTCAGGGATTATGGCTACACCTTC. The encoded protein is CASSRGLRDYGYTF.

The sample holds one count of this clonotype. The chain has TRBV14 and TRBJ2-7; the D is unclear. The V end was cut by 1 base, the J end by 4 bases, with 11 bases between. Germline lookup yields CDR1 SGHDN and CDR2 FVKESK. There are 14 residues in the CDR3. The DNA for the CDR3 is TGTGCCAGCAGCCAAGTCCTGGGTGTTTACGAGCAGTACTTC. Translated: CASSQVLGVYEQYF.

This clonotype was seen a handful of times. This chain links TRBV12-3 or TRBV12-4 with TRBJ1-4, with a possible D match to TRBD1 (5 bases). V gave up 1 base and J gave up 8 bases, with 11 bases separating them. The CDR3 spans 14 residues. The CDR3: CASSLVRGREKLFF. DNA for the CDR3: TGTGCCAGCAGTTTAGTGAGGGGACGCGAAAAACTGTTTTTT.

The rearrangement uses TRBV4-1 and TRBJ1-6, with a weak D call TRBD1 (6 bases). Trimming took 0 bases from V and 7 from J, leaving 10 bases between them. CDR1 is MGHRA and CDR2 is YSYEKL in the germline V gene. The CDR3 consists of 15 residues. CDR3 coding DNA: TGCGCCAGCAGCCAAGATGTTGGGGGCAATTCACCCCTCCACTTT. Amino acids: CASSQDVGGNSPLHF.